These 26 T cell receptor beta chains were all obtained from the same sample, sequenced in a study of T-cell reconstitution after alpha-beta-depleted transplantation in children. Unique molecular identifiers were incorporated when the TCRbeta library was constructed. TCRdb itself ran the PCR reads through MiXCR, one entry per CDR3 protein. The table has approximately 590,000 distinct CDR3 sequences, roughly a tenth seen once; the top ten hold about 4.3%. Material: PBMCs from the stem cell graft donor, obtained from the stem cell graft. All receptors come from a human donor who donated a stem cell graft to a child with acute myeloid leukemia.

This clonotype was recorded many times. The rearrangement links TRBV6-2 or TRBV6-3 to TRBJ2-1; perhaps TRBD2 as D (5 bases). V was shortened by 6 bases and J by 8 bases, with 11 bases between the two germline ends. The CDR3 spans 12 residues. The V gene's germline CDR1 is MNHEY and CDR2 SVGEGT. The CDR3 DNA is TGTGCCAGCAGCTCCGAGGGCGATGAGCAGTTCTTC. Protein sequence: CASSSEGDEQFF.

This clonotype was detected only a few times. V usage is TRBV14 and J usage is TRBJ1-1; TRBD1 matches at 8 bases. CDR1 and CDR2 from the germline V gene are SGHDN and FVKESK. The CDR3 contains 16 residues. Germline trimming cut 7 bases from V and 6 bases from J; bases unmatched to any gene: 16. The CDR3 bases are TGTGCCAGCACCCTACGGGACAGGATTTTTGAAGCTGAAGCTTTCTTT. This codes for CASTLRDRIFEAEAFF.

The chain links TRBV7-9 to TRBJ1-6; D is unresolved. The CDR3 has 13 amino acids. The V gene lost 4 bases and the J gene lost 9 bases, with 10 bases spanning the gap. CDR1 and CDR2 (germline): SEHNR, FQNEAQ (reference sequence). The DNA for the CDR3 is TGTGCCAGCAGCTCCGGAGTTGGTTCACCCCTCCACTTT. Its translation is CASSSGVGSPLHF. Supplemented by reference TRBV7-9 and TRBJ1-6, the full variable domain reads DTGVSQNPRHKITKRGQNVTFRCDPISEHNRLYWYRQTLGQGPEFLTYFQNEAQLEKSRLLSDRFSAERPKGSFSTLEIQRTEQGDSAMYLCASSSGVGSPLHFGNGTRLTVT.

V and J are TRBV20-1 and TRBJ1-5, with a tentative D call TRBD1 (5 bases). Germline V CDR1 and CDR2: DFQATT, SNEGSKA (reference sequence). The CDR3 runs 15 residues. The V end was cut by 6 bases, the J end by 1 base, with 16 bases between. The DNA for the CDR3 is TGCAGTGCCAAAGGGGCGGGTGGGAGCAATCAGCCCCAGCATTTT. Its translation: CSAKGAGGSNQPQHF.

This clonotype has ten or more counts. The V gene is TRBV4-3, the J gene TRBJ1-2; TRBD1 matches at 7 bases. The CDR3 extends over 14 amino acids. The V and J ends lost 4 bases and 8 bases, in that order; junction bases with no gene match: 10. The V gene's germline CDR1 is LGHNA and CDR2 YSLEER. CDR3 residues: CASSLLQGIEGYTF. The CDR3, as DNA: TGCGCCAGCAGCCTCTTACAGGGGATAGAGGGCTACACCTTC.

The chain links TRBV30 to TRBJ1-6, with no clear D. Germline V CDR1 and CDR2: GTSNPN, SVGIG (reference sequence). With 3 bases removed from V and 9 bases from J, the gap between germline ends came to 6 bases. This CDR3 has 11 amino acids. The CDR3 spells CAWRSGSPLHF. In DNA form, the CDR3 reads TGTGCCTGGAGGAGCGGTTCACCCCTCCACTTT. The full variable domain, rest sourced from reference TRBV30 and TRBJ1-6, is SQTIHQWPATLVQPVGSPLSLECTVEGTSNPNLYWYRQAAGRGLQLLFYSVGIGQISSEVPQNLSASRPQDRQFILSSKKLLLSDSGFYLCAWRSGSPLHFGNGTRLTVT.

This clonotype was counted between two and nine times. This rearrangement joins TRBV20-1 to TRBJ2-1; D is unclear. The germline gives CDR1 DFQATT, CDR2 SNEGSKA (reference sequence). The ends were cut back, 6 bases at V and 1 base at J, with 4 bases in the middle. The CDR3 runs 11 residues. CDR3 protein: CSAYSYNEQFF. The CDR3 DNA reads as TGCAGTGCCTATTCCTACAATGAGCAGTTCTTC.

The chain joins TRBV9 to TRBJ2-2; D is unresolved. Germline CDR1 is SGDLS and CDR2 is YYNGEE. The CDR3 loop spans 17 amino acids. The V end lost 3 bases, the J end lost 3 bases, and 18 bases lay between the germline ends. This CDR3 reads CASSAPVANEYTGELFF. The CDR3 nucleotides are TGTGCCAGCAGCGCCCCCGTGGCTAACGAATACACCGGGGAGCTGTTTTTT.

The CDR3 bases are TGCAGCGTTTGGGTCAACTATGGCTACACCTTC. It encodes CSVWVNYGYTF. This chain uses TRBV29-1 with TRBJ1-2; no firm D call. CDR1 and CDR2 from the germline V gene are SQVTM and ANQGSEA. Trimming left V 5 bases short and J 2 bases short, with 6 bases between. This CDR3 comprises 11 residues.

This clonotype occurred a few times. J is TRBJ1-4 and V is TRBV3-1, with D tentatively TRBD1 (6 bases). Germline V gives CDR1 LGHDT, CDR2 YNNKEL (reference sequence). The V and J ends lost 0 bases and 8 bases respectively, with 16 bases between them. CDR3 length: 16 amino acids. CDR3 residues: CASSQDRPQGREKLFF. The CDR3 coding sequence is TGTGCCAGCAGCCAAGATCGACCGCAGGGGCGAGAAAAACTGTTTTTT.

The rearrangement links TRBV20-1 to TRBJ1-1; D remains unclear. Trimming cost V 3 bases and J 5 bases, with 7 bases left between them. In germline, CDR1 is DFQATT, CDR2 SNEGSKA (reference sequence). CDR3 length: 11 amino acids. In DNA form, the CDR3 reads TGCAGTGCTAGGTGGGTGACTGAAGCTTTCTTT. Amino acids: CSARWVTEAFF.

The V and J genes are TRBV7-3 and TRBJ2-1; TRBD2 aligns across 10 bases. V shed 5 bases, J shed 3 bases, and the junction held 10 bases outside the gene matches. The CDR3 is 17 amino acids. The V gene's germline CDR1 is SGHTA and CDR2 FQGTGA. The CDR3 DNA sequence: TGTGCCAGCAGCCGAGCTAGCGGGAGTGGGGGCTACAATGAGCAGTTCTTC. Translated, it gives CASSRASGSGGYNEQFF. The whole variable domain, remainder taken from reference TRBV7-3 and TRBJ2-1, is GAGVSQTPSNKVTEKGKYVELRCDPISGHTALYWYRQSLGQGPEFLIYFQGTGAADDSGLPNDRFFAVRPEGSVSTLKIQRTERGDSAVYLCASSRASGSGGYNEQFFGPGTRLTVL.

This rearrangement joins TRBV12-3 or TRBV12-4 to TRBJ1-2; D gene unclear. With 5 bases removed from V and 5 bases from J, the gap between germline ends came to 9 bases. CDR3 size: 12 residues. DNA of the CDR3: TGTGCCAGCAGTCCGGGTTATTATGGCTACACCTTC. Translating gives CASSPGYYGYTF.

This clonotype was seen many times. The J gene is TRBJ2-6, the V gene TRBV6-2 or TRBV6-3; TRBD2 might be the D (5 bases). Trimming took off 0 bases at V and 0 bases at J, with 9 bases between the two ends. This CDR3 has 17 amino acids. The germline V gene encodes CDR1 MNHEY and CDR2 SVGEGT. As DNA, the CDR3 is TGTGCCAGCAGTTACTCGATACGGGACTCTGGGGCCAACGTCCTGACTTTC. Translated: CASSYSIRDSGANVLTF.

The chain joins TRBV7-2 to TRBJ2-7; D possibly corresponds to TRBD1 (5 bases). The CDR3 covers 16 residues. Trimming removed 3 bases from V and 3 bases from J, with 18 bases in between. Germline V lookup: CDR1 SGHTA, CDR2 FQGNSA. The CDR3 nucleotides are TGTGCCAGCAGCTTGTCTACAGGTGCCCTCCTCTACGAGCAGTACTTC. The encoded protein is CASSLSTGALLYEQYF.

This clonotype appeared a few times. The V call is TRBV5-6, the J call TRBJ2-6; D may be TRBD1 or TRBD2 (5 bases each). The CDR3 contains 16 residues. Germline values: CDR1 SGHDT, CDR2 YYEEEE. The V end was cut by 4 bases, the J end by 3 bases, with 14 bases between. The CDR3 sequence: CASSLSEGIGANVLTF. CDR3 bases: TGTGCCAGCAGCCTCAGTGAGGGGATTGGGGCCAACGTCCTGACTTTC.

V usage is TRBV29-1 and J usage is TRBJ2-1; unclear D gene. Germline-derived CDR1 and CDR2 are SQVTM and ANQGSEA. Deletions cut 4 bases from V and 7 bases from J, with 8 bases between. The CDR3 is made up of 11 amino acids. CDR3 amino acids: CSVALQNEQFF. The CDR3 DNA is TGCAGCGTTGCCCTGCAGAATGAGCAGTTCTTC.

This clonotype was seen ten or more times. The chain links TRBV20-1 to TRBJ2-1; 7 bases are a match to TRBD1. This CDR3 has 13 residues. The ends lost 5 bases at V and 5 bases at J; junction bases unmatched: 6. The V gene's germline CDR1 is DFQATT and CDR2 SNEGSKA (reference sequence). The CDR3 DNA is TGCAGTGCTGCCCCGACAGGGAACAATGAGCAGTTCTTC. Protein product: CSAAPTGNNEQFF.

The chain carries TRBV20-1 and TRBJ2-3; D might be TRBD1 (6 bases). Trimming took 0 bases from V and 0 from J, leaving 22 bases between them. Germline V gene data show CDR1 as DFQATT and CDR2 as SNEGSKA (reference sequence). CDR3 size: 19 residues. The CDR3: CSARDLLKLQGPSTDTQYF. In nucleotides, the CDR3 is TGCAGTGCTAGAGATCTCCTCAAACTACAGGGCCCTAGCACAGATACGCAGTATTTT.

In this sample, this clonotype turned up many times. The chain combines TRBV20-1 with TRBJ1-1; D is uncertain. The length of the CDR3 is 15 residues. The germline CDR1 and CDR2 sequences are DFQATT and SNEGSKA (reference sequence). The V and J ends lost 0 bases and 5 bases respectively, with 16 bases between them. CDR3 sequence reads: CSAREGSRVDTEAFF. CDR3 DNA: TGCAGTGCTAGAGAGGGTAGCCGGGTGGATACTGAAGCTTTCTTT.

This clonotype was seen a handful of times. The V and J genes are TRBV15 and TRBJ2-5, with 7 bases matching TRBD2. This CDR3 contains 14 residues. V lost 4 bases to trimming and J lost 7 bases; unmatched junction nucleotides: 9. From germline, CDR1 is LNHNV and CDR2 YYDKDF (reference sequence). The CDR3 sequence: CATSMGGSIGTQYF. CDR3 sequence (DNA): TGTGCCACCAGCATGGGCGGGAGTATTGGGACCCAGTACTTC.

This clonotype appeared a few times. The chain combines TRBV12-3 or TRBV12-4 with TRBJ1-5; 8 nucleotides agree with TRBD1. This CDR3 has 13 amino acids. Unmatched junction bases numbered 3, after V lost 6 bases and J lost 5 bases. CDR3 region: CASSQGADQPQHF. CDR3 coding DNA: TGTGCCAGCAGCCAGGGGGCCGATCAGCCCCAGCATTTT.

The rearrangement joins TRBV4-2 to TRBJ2-3; 9 nucleotides line up with TRBD2. CDR3 length: 19 residues. V lost 5 bases and J lost 1; bases outside the gene matches: 16. The V gene's germline CDR1 is LGHNA and CDR2 YNFKEQ. The CDR3 region is CASSDVVRGRALGTDTQYF. CDR3 coding DNA: TGTGCCAGCAGCGACGTAGTTCGCGGGAGGGCCCTTGGCACAGATACGCAGTATTTT.

This clonotype has only a few counts. The chain couples TRBV7-2 to TRBJ1-5, with D possibly matching TRBD1 (5 bases). Germline V gene lookup returns CDR1 SGHTA and CDR2 FQGNSA. The CDR3 sequence is 14 residues long. The V end was cut by 0 bases, the J end by 11 bases, with 14 bases between. The CDR3 region has the DNA TGTGCCAGCAGCTTAGCAGGGGCGGGAGTGGCCCAGCATTTT. Protein sequence: CASSLAGAGVAQHF.

This clonotype was found a few times. V and J are TRBV18 and TRBJ2-7, with TRBD2 matching 8 bases. The CDR3 is 12 amino acids. J gave up 6 bases and V 10 bases, and 8 bases lay outside the gene matches. CDR1 and CDR2 from the germline V gene are KGHSH and LQKENI. In nucleotides, the CDR3 is TGTGCCACGAGCGGGGGAGTAGGCGAGCAGTACTTC. This gives the protein CATSGGVGEQYF.

This clonotype was seen a few times. V gene TRBV12-3 or TRBV12-4 combines with J gene TRBJ2-1; D ambiguous. Trimming removed 3 bases from V and 9 bases from J, with 9 bases in between. The CDR3 contains 12 residues. CDR3 sequence (DNA): TGTGCCAGCAGTTTCTCTTCCACTGAGCAGTTCTTC. Translation gives CASSFSSTEQFF.